This T cell receptor delta chain was identified during a study of gamma delta lymphoproliferative disorders and STAT genes. The study's findings and limits: Gamma repertoires grouped patients separately from controls; delta repertoires showed no separation.

The CDR3 totals 18 residues. CDR1 GEAIGNYY and CDR2 EKD come from the germline V gene. J lost 0 bases, V lost 3 bases, and 12 bases had no gene match. PBMCs from patients and controls supplied the genomic DNA for sequencing. TCRdb fed the multiplex PCR reads into CATT to redo clone calling. This table has fewer than 4,500 delta-chain clones, around 1.1% appearing once. This clone was seen more than once but under ten times. The antigen is not known. This DNA's translation differs at residue 12 from TCRdb's protein, which comes from a much larger clone; a read error is likely, and the protein shown is translated from the DNA.

The chain uses TRDV2 and TRDJ1; 10 bases agree with TRDD3. The sequence derives from a human donor in good health. The specimen sequenced was blood. CDR3 in DNA: TGTGCCTGTGACCCTATTGGGGGATACTCGTTGAACACCGATAAACTCATCTTT. Protein: CACDPIGGYSLNTDKLIF.